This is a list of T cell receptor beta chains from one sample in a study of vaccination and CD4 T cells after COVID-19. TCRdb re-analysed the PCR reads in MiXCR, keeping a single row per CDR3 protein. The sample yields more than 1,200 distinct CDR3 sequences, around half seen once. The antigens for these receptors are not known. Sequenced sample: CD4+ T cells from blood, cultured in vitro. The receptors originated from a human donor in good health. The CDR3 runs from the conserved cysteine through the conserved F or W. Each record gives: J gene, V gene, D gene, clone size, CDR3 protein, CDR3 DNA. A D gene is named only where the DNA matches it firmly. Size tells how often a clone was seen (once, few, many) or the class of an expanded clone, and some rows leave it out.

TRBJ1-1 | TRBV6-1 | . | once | CASEGNTMNTEAFF | TGTGCCAGCGAGGGTAACACAATGAACACTGAAGCTTTCTTT
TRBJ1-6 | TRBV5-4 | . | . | CASSLVGGQFNSPLHF | TGTGCCAGCAGCTTGGTAGGCGGGCAGTTTAATTCACCCCTCCACTTT
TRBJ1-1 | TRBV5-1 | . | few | CASSLAAGKAEAFF | TGCGCCAGCAGCTTGGCGGCAGGGAAGGCTGAAGCTTTCTTT
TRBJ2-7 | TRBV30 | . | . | CAWSARNEQYF | TGTGCCTGGAGTGCCCGAAACGAGCAGTACTTC
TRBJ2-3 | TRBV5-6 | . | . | CASSFRGASDTQYF | TGTGCCAGCAGCTTCCGGGGGGCCAGCGATACGCAGTATTTT
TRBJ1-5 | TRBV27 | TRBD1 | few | CASSPRTGTVSNQPQHF | TGTGCCAGCAGTCCCCGGACAGGGACCGTTAGCAATCAGCCCCAGCATTTT
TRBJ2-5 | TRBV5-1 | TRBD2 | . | CASSLASGGPETQYF | TGCGCCAGCAGCTTGGCCAGCGGGGGGCCAGAGACCCAGTACTTC
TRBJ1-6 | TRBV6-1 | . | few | CASSASSPQNSPLHF | TGTGCCAGCAGTGCCAGCTCACCTCAGAATTCACCCCTCCACTTT
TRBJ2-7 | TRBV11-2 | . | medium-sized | CASSLVRVGEQYF | TGTGCCAGCAGCTTAGTCAGGGTGGGTGAGCAGTACTTC
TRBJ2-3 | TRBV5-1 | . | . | CASSLAPGADTQYF | TGCGCCAGCAGCTTGGCCCCAGGGGCAGATACGCAGTATTTT
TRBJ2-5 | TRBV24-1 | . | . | CATSDLGGTETQYF | TGTGCCACCAGTGATTTGGGGGGGACGGAGACCCAGTACTTC